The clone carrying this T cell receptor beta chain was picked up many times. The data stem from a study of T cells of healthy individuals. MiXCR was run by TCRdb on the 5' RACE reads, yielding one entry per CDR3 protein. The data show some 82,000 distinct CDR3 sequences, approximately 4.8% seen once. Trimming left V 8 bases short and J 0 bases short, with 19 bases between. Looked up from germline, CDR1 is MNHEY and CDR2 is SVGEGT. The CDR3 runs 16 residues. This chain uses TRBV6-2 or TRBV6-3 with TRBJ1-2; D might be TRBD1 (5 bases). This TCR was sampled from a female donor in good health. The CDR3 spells CASGGAQAQTNYGYTF. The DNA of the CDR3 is TGTGCCAGCGGTGGGGCCCAGGCTCAGACTAACTATGGCTACACCTTC.